This T cell receptor beta chain comes out of a study of blood T cell repertoires in COVID-19. About the research overall: Specimens from acute and convalescent COVID-19 originated in the United States, Italy and Spain. From T cells, B-cell-depleted T cells, or PBMCs came the material, which was cDNA or gDNA.

This CDR3 comprises 14 residues. Germline V CDR1 and CDR2: SGHAT, FQNNGV. Trimming shortened V by 2 bases and J by 5 bases, and 10 bases separated the two germline ends. In the original processing: Amplification with reference gene primers provided the estimates of nucleated cell counts. Assay: immunoSEQ multiplex PCR; the TCRdb copy retains only in-frame clones and omits some. V, J and clone size derive from that table, while D and trimming were established from the DNA sequence. Of around 260,000 clones in the sample, about 89% are singletons; the top ten hold roughly 0.8%. This chain uses TRBV11-2 with TRBJ1-3; weak D call: TRBD1 (5 bases). The receptor was isolated from a man younger than 45 with acute or convalescent COVID-19. The sample comprised peripheral blood. The CDR3 reads CASSLSGIRNTIYF. Here the CDR3 DNA reads TGTGCCAGCAGCTTATCAGGGATTAGAAACACCATATATTTT. The full variable domain, with the rest looked up from reference TRBV11-2 and TRBJ1-3, is EAGVAQSPRYKIIEKRQSVAFWCNPISGHATLYWYQQILGQGPKLLIQFQNNGVVDDSQLPKDRFSAERLKGVDSTLKIQPAKLEDSAVYLCASSLSGIRNTIYFGEGSWLTVV.